This entry features one T cell receptor beta chain sequence. The germline gives CDR1 SGHKS, CDR2 YYEKEE (reference sequence). The CDR3 extends over 14 amino acids. The V end lost 0 bases, the J end lost 8 bases, and 12 bases lay between the germline ends. The sample belongs to a study of cytotoxic CD8 clonotypes in ibrutinib-treated CLL. TCRdb's table, derived via immunoSEQ multiplex PCR, lists solely in-frame clones and lacks some. The table shows some 350,000 clones, with 67% occurring only once. The chain has TRBV5-5 and TRBJ2-1; maybe TRBD2 (5 bases). Specimen: PBMCs, collected after 36 months of ibrutinib treatment. This sequence was found in a human donor with chronic lymphocytic leukemia. CDR3 DNA sequence: TGTGCCAGCAGCTTGGCCCCTAGCTTCCATGAGCAGTTCTTC. This gives the protein CASSLAPSFHEQFF.